Below are 9 T cell receptor beta chains sequenced from a single sample in a study of T cell clonotyping in hematopoietic cell transplantation. The table came from immunoSEQ multiplex PCR; TCRdb's copy has only in-frame clones and leaves some out. The sample records some 40,000 clones, 95% being singletons. The sequencing input was peripheral blood mononuclear cells. These receptors were collected from a man aged 25 to 45 in good health. Some clones in this sample may be carry-over from other donors' samples.

The chain couples TRBV7-3 to TRBJ2-3, with TRBD2 matching over 7 bases. CDR1 SGHTA and CDR2 FQGTGA come from the germline V gene. The CDR3 covers 15 residues. V lost 6 bases to trimming and J lost 5 bases; unmatched junction nucleotides: 11. The DNA of the CDR3 is TGTGCCAGCAGTAGACTAGCCCACAAGGGAGATACGCAGTATTTT. Translation: CASSRLAHKGDTQYF.

The chain employs TRBV7-9 and TRBJ1-1; D is unresolved. V was pared by 0 bases and J by 1 base, with 12 bases between. CDR3 length: 16 amino acids. Germline CDR1 reads SEHNR; CDR2 reads FQNEAQ (reference sequence). Here the CDR3 reads CASSLARFGENTEAFF. CDR3 sequence (DNA): TGTGCCAGCAGCTTAGCGCGGTTCGGAGAGAACACTGAAGCTTTCTTT.

V and J are TRBV29-1 and TRBJ1-3, with TRBD1 matching over 10 bases. V was pared by 5 bases and J by 10 bases, with 5 bases of the junction left unmatched. Germline V gives CDR1 SQVTM, CDR2 ANQGSEA. The CDR3 contains 12 residues. CDR3 sequence reads: CSVRTGGYTIYF. Here the CDR3 DNA reads TGCAGCGTTCGGACAGGGGGGTATACCATATATTTT.

The chain combines TRBV7-2 with TRBJ2-1; 8 bases line up with TRBD2. CDR3 length: 16 amino acids. From germline, CDR1 is SGHTA and CDR2 FQGNSA. V lost 5 bases, J lost 0 bases, and 6 bases stayed unmatched. The CDR3 DNA is TGTGCCAGCAGCCTCCGGGGACTAGGCTCCTACAATGAGCAGTTCTTC. This encodes CASSLRGLGSYNEQFF.

CDR3: CASSEWGEQYF. Here the CDR3 DNA reads TGTGCCAGCAGTGAATGGGGGGAGCAGTACTTC. The chain carries TRBV6-1 and TRBJ2-7; D possibly uses TRBD1 or TRBD2 (5 bases each). V lost 2 bases and J 7 bases, leaving 6 bases between the germline ends. Germline values: CDR1 MNHNS, CDR2 SASEGT. The CDR3 sequence is 11 residues long.

The CDR3 is CAWNGGRGTYEQYF. CDR3 DNA: TGTGCCTGGAATGGTGGCAGGGGCACCTACGAGCAGTACTTC. The chain uses TRBV30 and TRBJ2-7, with D tentatively TRBD1 (6 bases). This CDR3 has 14 residues. V was pared by 4 bases and J by 2 bases, with 15 bases between. Germline V CDR1 and CDR2: GTSNPN, SVGIG (reference sequence).

The V gene is TRBV7-2, the J gene TRBJ2-1, with 11 bases matching TRBD2. After removal of 4 bases from V and 6 bases from J, the junction contained 5 bases not matched to a gene. Germline loops: CDR1 SGHTA, CDR2 FQGNSA. The CDR3 has 15 amino acids. CDR3 DNA sequence: TGTGCCAGCAGCTCGCCCGGGACTAGCGGCAATGAGCAGTTCTTC. This codes for CASSSPGTSGNEQFF.

The V call is TRBV5-6, the J call TRBJ1-3; maybe TRBD1 (6 bases). The CDR3 is made up of 15 amino acids. Trimming removed 5 bases from V and 4 bases from J, with 16 bases in between. Looked up from germline, CDR1 is SGHDT and CDR2 is YYEEEE. The CDR3 DNA reads as TGTGCCAGCAGTCCCCCGGGGGCAAGAGGAAACACCATATATTTT. Protein sequence: CASSPPGARGNTIYF.

The rearrangement links TRBV25-1 to TRBJ2-2; a weak D match, TRBD1 (5 bases). This CDR3 spans 14 amino acids. Trimming cost V 5 bases and J 3 bases, with 10 bases left between them. Germline CDR1 and CDR2: MGHDK and SYGVNS. CDR3 DNA: TGTGCCAGCAGTCCAGGGCCCGACACCGGGGAGCTGTTTTTT. Translating gives CASSPGPDTGELFF.